The T cell receptor beta chain described here comes from a study of shared clonotypes between healthy human individuals. Naive CD8 isolation took CD45RO-negative cells positively selected for CCR7 and excluded terminally differentiated effector memory CD45RA+ cells. Sequenced by immunoSEQ multiplex PCR; TCRdb stores in-frame clones only, minus some. There are a few million clones in the sample; roughly 95% occur only once, and 1.5% to 2% lies in the top ten. The clonotype was recovered from a man in his late teens or twenties in good health. Some clones in this sample may be carry-over from other donors' samples. The sample was naive CD8+ T cells from PBMCs.

In DNA form, the CDR3 reads TGTGCCAGCAGCTTGAGCGGCTCTCACGGCTACACCTTC. This translates into CASSLSGSHGYTF. This chain joins TRBV5-6 and TRBJ1-2; no reliable D call. There are 13 residues in the CDR3. V shed 1 base and J shed 8 bases, with 12 bases lying between them. CDR1 is SGHDT and CDR2 is YYEEEE in the germline V gene.